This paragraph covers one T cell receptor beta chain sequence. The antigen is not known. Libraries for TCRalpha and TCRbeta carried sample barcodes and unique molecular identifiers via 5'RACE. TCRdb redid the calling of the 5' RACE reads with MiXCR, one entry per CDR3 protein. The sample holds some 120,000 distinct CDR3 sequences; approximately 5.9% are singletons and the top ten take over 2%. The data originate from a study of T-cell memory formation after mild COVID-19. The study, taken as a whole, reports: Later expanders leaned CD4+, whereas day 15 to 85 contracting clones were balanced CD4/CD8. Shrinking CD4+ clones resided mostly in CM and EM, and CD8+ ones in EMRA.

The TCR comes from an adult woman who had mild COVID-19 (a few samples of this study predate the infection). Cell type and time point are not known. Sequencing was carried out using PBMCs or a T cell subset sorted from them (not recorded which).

The CDR3 nucleotides read TGCAGCGTTGTTAGCCTGAAGACTGCTAGCACAGATACGCAGTATTTT. Translation: CSVVSLKTASTDTQYF. The chain couples TRBV29-1 to TRBJ2-3; D uncertain. V dropped 4 bases and J dropped 0 bases, with 17 bases sitting between them. The CDR3 has 16 residues. Germline V gene lookup returns CDR1 SQVTM and CDR2 ANQGSEA.